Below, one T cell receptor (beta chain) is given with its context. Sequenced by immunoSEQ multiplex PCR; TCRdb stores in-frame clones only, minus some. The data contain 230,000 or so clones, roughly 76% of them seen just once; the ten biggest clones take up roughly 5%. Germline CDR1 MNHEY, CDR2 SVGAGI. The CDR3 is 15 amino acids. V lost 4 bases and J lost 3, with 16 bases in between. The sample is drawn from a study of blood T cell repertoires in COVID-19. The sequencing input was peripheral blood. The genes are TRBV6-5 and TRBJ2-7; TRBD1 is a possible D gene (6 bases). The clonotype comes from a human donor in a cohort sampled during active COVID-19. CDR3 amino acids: CASSSLGTTGYEQYF. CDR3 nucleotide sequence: TGTGCCAGCAGTTCTCTTGGGACAACGGGCTACGAGCAGTACTTC.